The 19 T cell receptor beta chains given below trace back to one sample, sequenced in a study of T cell responses to AZD1222 COVID-19 vaccine. Assay: immunoSEQ multiplex PCR; the TCRdb copy retains only in-frame clones and omits some. The sample has roughly 70,000 clones, 75% to 95% seen once. The sequenced sample was peripheral blood, obtained 28 days after the second dose of the MenACWY control vaccine. The receptors shown here come from an adult who received the MenACWY meningococcal vaccine as a control.

This chain joins TRBV24-1 and TRBJ2-1, with 7 bases lining up with TRBD2. Germline CDR1 and CDR2: KGHDR and SFDVKD. This CDR3 is built from 16 residues. V lost 1 base and J lost 7; bases outside the gene matches: 9. For the CDR3, the DNA is TGTGCCACCAGTGATTTAAACGGGAGGAATCGGAATGAGCAGTTCTTC. Its translation: CATSDLNGRNRNEQFF.

The chain uses TRBV10-3 and TRBJ1-6, with D possibly being TRBD1 (5 bases). Trimming removed 6 bases at V and 9 bases at J, with 12 bases between. Looked up from germline, CDR1 is ENHRY and CDR2 is SYGVKD. This CDR3 has 13 residues. Here the CDR3 DNA reads TGTGCCATCAGAAGTCAGGGAAGTTCACCCCTCCACTTT. This encodes CAIRSQGSSPLHF.

V usage is TRBV28 and J usage is TRBJ1-5; possibly TRBD1 for D (6 bases). Trimming cost V 3 bases and J 2 bases, with 11 bases left between them. CDR1 is MDHEN, CDR2 SYDVKM, per germline. This CDR3 has 15 amino acids. The CDR3 nucleotides are TGTGCCAGCAGTTTGACGGGGGCTGGCAATCAGCCCCAGCATTTT. It specifies CASSLTGAGNQPQHF.

The sample holds a few counts of this clone. This chain's CDR3 is CASSLGRRTLKQSQHF. CDR3 nucleotides: TGTGCCAGCAGCTTGGGTAGACGGACCTTGAAACAGTCCCAGCATTTT. The chain couples TRBV5-8 to TRBJ1-5, with D uncertain. Looked up from germline, CDR1 is SGHTS and CDR2 is YDEGEE. The CDR3 has 16 residues. V lost 0 bases and J lost 11, with 21 bases in between.

The chain links TRBV2 to TRBJ1-2, with 9 bases that match TRBD1. The CDR3 has 14 residues. Germline V gene sequence: CDR1 SNHLY, CDR2 FYNNEI. J was trimmed by 8 bases and V by 1 base; bases with no gene match: 5. The CDR3 nucleotides are TGTGCCAGCAGTGAAGTTCGGACAGGGGAAGGCTACACCTTC. Translating gives CASSEVRTGEGYTF.

The rearrangement joins TRBV6-5 to TRBJ2-1, with D perhaps matching TRBD1 or TRBD2 (5 bases each). Looked up from germline, CDR1 is MNHEY and CDR2 is SVGAGI. V was shortened by 7 bases and J by 1 base, with 11 bases between the two germline ends. CDR3 size: 14 residues. CDR3 region: CASNSGASYNEQFF. The DNA of the CDR3 is TGTGCCAGCAATTCCGGGGCTTCCTACAATGAGCAGTTCTTC.

The V call is TRBV27, the J call TRBJ2-7; 10 nucleotides align to TRBD1. Germline loops: CDR1 MNHEY, CDR2 SMNVEV (reference sequence). V lost 8 bases to trimming and J lost 4 bases; unmatched junction nucleotides: 2. This CDR3 has 12 amino acids. The CDR3, as DNA: TGTGCCAGCGGGACAGGGGCGTACGAGCAGTACTTC. Translation: CASGTGAYEQYF.

This sequence joins TRBV7-9 and TRBJ1-1; a weak D match, TRBD1 (5 bases). From germline, CDR1 is SEHNR and CDR2 FQNEAQ (reference sequence). The ends were cut back, 6 bases at V and 0 bases at J, with 11 bases in the middle. This CDR3 has 14 residues. CDR3 region: CASRQESMNTEAFF. In DNA form, the CDR3 reads TGTGCCAGCAGACAGGAGTCCATGAACACTGAAGCTTTCTTT.

The rearrangement uses TRBV6-7 and TRBJ1-5; D possibly corresponds to TRBD1 (6 bases). TRBV6-7 is sorted into the ORF group, with uncertain function. Trimming shortened V by 6 bases and J by 0 bases, and 33 bases separated the two germline ends. This CDR3 has 22 residues. The CDR3 spells CASSQNRDGTPLEFYSNQPQHF. The CDR3 coding sequence is TGTGCCAGCAGCCAGAACAGGGATGGAACCCCGCTGGAATTTTATAGCAATCAGCCCCAGCATTTT.

The chain links TRBV30 to TRBJ2-7; TRBD2 agrees at 15 bases. Per the germline V gene, CDR1 is GTSNPN and CDR2 is SVGIG (reference sequence). Trimming at V came to 1 base and at J to 3 bases, leaving 7 bases not matched to a gene. This CDR3 is built from 17 residues. The chain's CDR3 is CAWSAGTSGRTIYEQYF. The CDR3 DNA follows: TGTGCCTGGAGTGCCGGGACTAGCGGGAGGACAATCTACGAGCAGTACTTC.

This chain joins TRBV14 and TRBJ1-2; the D is unclear. Looked up from germline, CDR1 is SGHDN and CDR2 is FVKESK. The V end lost 1 base, the J end lost 0 bases, and 9 bases lay between the germline ends. This CDR3 spans 15 amino acids. This CDR3 reads CASSQGTAANYGYTF. CDR3 sequence (DNA): TGTGCCAGCAGCCAAGGGACGGCAGCTAACTATGGCTACACCTTC.

The rearrangement links TRBV5-1 to TRBJ2-7; 7 positions match TRBD1. Germline CDR1 reads SGHRS; CDR2 reads YFSETQ. There are 14 residues in the CDR3. The V and J ends lost 4 bases and 4 bases, in that order; junction bases with no gene match: 8. CDR3 in amino acids: CASSPWDSHYEQYF. The CDR3 nucleotides read TGCGCCAGCAGCCCCTGGGACAGCCATTACGAGCAGTACTTC. Combining the CDR3 with reference TRBV5-1 and TRBJ2-7 gives the whole variable domain KAGVTQTPRYLIKTRGQQVTLSCSPISGHRSVSWYQQTPGQGLQFLFEYFSETQRNKGNFPGRFSGRQFSNSRSEMNVSTLELGDSALYLCASSPWDSHYEQYFGPGTRLTVT.

The chain has TRBV5-4 and TRBJ1-6; perhaps TRBD1 as D (5 bases). This CDR3 has 16 residues. The V gene's germline CDR1 is SGHNT and CDR2 YYREEE (reference sequence). V was cut by 2 bases and J by 7 bases, with 16 bases left in between. The CDR3 sequence: CASSLQAGALNSPLHF. CDR3 bases: TGTGCCAGCAGCTTACAGGCTGGGGCCCTAAATTCACCCCTCCACTTT.

The chain is built from TRBV5-6 and TRBJ1-2; D gene uncertain. Trimming removed 4 bases from V and 4 bases from J, with 17 bases in between. The CDR3 covers 15 residues. Germline V gene data show CDR1 as SGHDT and CDR2 as YYEEEE. DNA for the CDR3: TGTGCCAGCAGCCCTACTCGAAGGACCTTCTATGGCTACACCTTC. It specifies CASSPTRRTFYGYTF.

In this sample, this clone turned up once. The rearrangement joins TRBV30 to TRBJ1-1, with TRBD1 identical over 7 bases. J gave up 5 bases and V 2 bases, and 5 bases lay outside the gene matches. Germline lookup yields CDR1 GTSNPN and CDR2 SVGIG (reference sequence). The CDR3 loop spans 13 amino acids. The DNA for the CDR3 is TGTGCCTGGAGTAGGACAGGTCGAACTGAAGCTTTCTTT. As protein: CAWSRTGRTEAFF. Full variable domain (remainder filled in from reference TRBV30 and TRBJ1-1): SQTIHQWPATLVQPVGSPLSLECTVEGTSNPNLYWYRQAAGRGLQLLFYSVGIGQISSEVPQNLSASRPQDRQFILSSKKLLLSDSGFYLCAWSRTGRTEAFFGQGTRLTVV.

This sequence joins TRBV27 and TRBJ1-5, with D perhaps TRBD1 (6 bases). The CDR3 extends over 15 amino acids. V was clipped by 6 bases and J by 2 bases, with 14 bases between them. CDR1 and CDR2 (germline): MNHEY, SMNVEV (reference sequence). The CDR3 loop is CASSTDSRRNQPQHF. The CDR3 region has the DNA TGTGCCAGCAGCACGGACAGTAGACGCAATCAGCCCCAGCATTTT.

The chain uses TRBV4-2 and TRBJ1-2; no firm D call. CDR1 LGHNA and CDR2 YNFKEQ come from the germline V gene. V shed 0 bases and J shed 0 bases, with 11 bases lying between them. The CDR3 totals 16 residues. CDR3 region: CASSQDGSLANYGYTF. Here the CDR3 DNA reads TGTGCCAGCAGCCAAGATGGAAGTTTGGCTAACTATGGCTACACCTTC.

The chain has TRBV19 and TRBJ2-4; 8 nucleotides align to TRBD1. Per germline, CDR1 LNHDA and CDR2 SQIVND (reference sequence). This CDR3 has 15 amino acids. V shed 8 bases, J shed 0 bases, and the junction held 6 bases outside the gene matches. CDR3 bases: TGTGCCAGTGGGGGGACAGGAGTAGCCAAAAACATTCAGTACTTC. Translating it yields CASGGTGVAKNIQYF.

This clone was recorded only once. The chain uses TRBV4-1 and TRBJ1-1, with D possibly being TRBD1 (5 bases). CDR1 is MGHRA and CDR2 is YSYEKL in the germline V gene. This CDR3 is 18 amino acids long. The V gene lost 1 base and the J gene lost 1 base, with 19 bases spanning the gap. CDR3 amino acids: CASSQGGKLGRWNTEAFF. The CDR3, as DNA: TGCGCCAGCAGCCAAGGAGGAAAGTTGGGGCGTTGGAACACTGAAGCTTTCTTT.